This TCR beta chain was recorded in a study of T cells in Graves' hyperthyroidism and ophthalmopathy (dated by TCRdb to the late 2010s). With regard to the full study: Peripheral blood samples were taken at initial diagnosis, before any treatment was given. The roughly 91 discovery patients were randomly divided into training and test sets at a 7:3 ratio. In roughly six Graves' hyperthyroidism patients, the study also compared T-cell repertoires from thyroid tissue with T-cell repertoires from blood. Prospective prediction of ophthalmopathy was tested in an independent validation cohort of fewer than 20 hyperthyroidism patients and 15 to 17 patients who later progressed to ophthalmopathy. The paper describes TCR Vbeta CDR3 sequencing of some 130 peripheral blood samples, made up of roughly 40 ophthalmopathy patients, around 78 hyperthyroidism patients and 17 progressor patients. Following sampling, methimazole starting at 30 mg daily was given to hyperthyroidism patients, and high-dose intravenous methylprednisolone was given to ophthalmopathy patients. TCR V-J signatures able to tell the groups apart were searched for in a discovery cohort of 100 patients, of whom over 40 had Graves' ophthalmopathy and 55 to 60 had stable Graves' hyperthyroidism.

Relative to germline, V is missing 1 base and J is missing 3 bases, with 2 bases of the junction outside any gene match. Taken from cysteine to phenylalanine, the CDR3 has 16 residues. The entry retains the CDR3 DNA only, 48 bases that are in frame from base 1. Reading the germline V gene gives CDR1 MDHEN and CDR2 SYDVKM. Broader findings and caveats from the paper: Blood samples also contained most of the expanded thyroid clonotypes (frequency above 0.001), which suggests that blood repertoires may reflect thyroid immune responses. In validation, the model predicted progression to ophthalmopathy a median of about 5.9 months before onset, with approximately 71% sensitivity and roughly 73% specificity. A 13 V-J signature model separated ophthalmopathy from stable hyperthyroidism, with about 88% sensitivity and roughly 81% specificity in cross-validation and 80%/75% in testing. Sample size was not statistically predetermined, and investigators were not blinded to group allocation.

This clonotype was recorded at least ten times. Its antigen remains undetermined. Base qualities are not recorded, but no much larger clone differs from it by a single base. The TCR beta CDR3 regions were amplified from the RNA transcripts. The TCR CDR3 was subjected to a first round of RT-PCR using the HTBI primer set and the Qiagen OneStep RT-PCR kit. The libraries were constructed in a second round of multiplex PCR and then size-selected and purified. Libraries were sequenced paired-end with 100 bp reads on an Illumina HiSeq2000. The paper's data handling went like this. SOAPnuke was used to process the raw data, with reads discarded if the reads contained adapters or uncalled bases, had a mean Phred below 15, or lacked an exact constant-primer or identifier match. High-quality paired reads were merged with COPE v1.2.5, and unique nucleotide sequences were defined as clonotypes. Clonotypes were aligned to IMGT TRBV, TRBD and TRBJ reference segments using MiTCR v1.1. Analysis was restricted to V-J combinations with a frequency above 0.0001, which covered roughly 99% of repertoires. A TCS score was defined as the ratio of F50 (clonal expansion) to E x V (chaos), with BLOSUM62-based TCRdist applied between CDR3 peptides within each V-J. Welch's t-statistics and random forest reduced roughly 540 V-J features to about 12, which were used in a naive Bayes classifier (R e1071). The public reads were reanalyzed by TCRdb: fastp trimming at Q25, MiXCR alignment, in-frame beta chains only. Rows with a matching CDR3 protein are joined into one entry that keeps the most common DNA and genes. These V and J calls rely on TCRdb rather than the paper's analysis. This sample gives under 350,000 distinct CDR3 sequences in total; over 15% of them show up just once. Under 55% of the sample goes to the ten largest clones.

A patient counted as having stable Graves' hyperthyroidism if no progression to ophthalmopathy occurred over 18 months of follow-up. Hyperthyroidism patients were aged 18 to 65 years and newly diagnosed, with disease duration of less than 2 months. Any patient with an uncontrolled infection, another autoimmune disease, pregnancy or lactation was excluded. Diagnoses were based on clinical symptoms, serum thyroxine and TRAb, thyroid ultrasound and orbital computed tomography. Ficoll-Paque density gradient centrifugation was used to isolate PBMCs from around 9.1 ml of fresh peripheral blood. Total RNA was extracted using Trizol reagent, and RNA quality was assessed on an Agilent 2100 Bioanalyzer.

The rearranged segments are TRBV28 and TRBJ2-7; 14 middle bases align to TRBD2. This receptor was obtained from a woman aged 45-59 years with Graves' hyperthyroidism. The specimen was blood. The encoded CDR3 is CASSLSGTSGGYEQYF. The DNA reads TGTGCCAGCAGTTTATCAGGGACTAGCGGGGGCTACGAGCAGTACTTC.